This entry is about one T cell receptor (beta chain). Its antigen is still unknown. The data belong to a study of PD-L1 blockade in urothelial cancer. Overall study: At some point between 2013 and 2015, patients got going on atezolizumab, taking 1,200 mg intravenously every 3 weeks. Prior regimens of chemotherapy numbered 0 to 3 per patient. General study results and limits: By 3 weeks, tumor-associated blood clones had expanded more in durable-benefit patients.

As for time point: peripheral blood 6 weeks after treatment start. Each patient presented with locally advanced or metastatic urothelial carcinoma. CDR1 SGDLS and CDR2 YYNGEE come from the germline V gene. V lost 4 bases and J 5 bases, leaving 11 bases between the germline ends. The CDR3 consists of 13 residues. Generated by immunoSEQ multiplex PCR, the TCRdb table keeps only in-frame clones and is missing some. The sample has more than 90,000 clones, over 80% seen once. The chain employs TRBV9 and TRBJ2-3; D not resolved. Sample: PBMCs, taken around atezolizumab (anti-PD-L1) treatment. The receptor was isolated from a man in his sixties or seventies with urothelial cancer. The CDR3 DNA reads as TGTGCCAGCAGCCCCGGGTTTCGAGATACGCAGTATTTT. It translates to CASSPGFRDTQYF.